The T cell receptor beta chain under discussion was sequenced for a study of tumor and adjacent non-tumor tissue in lung cancer. Study overall: The cohort had approximately 13 adenocarcinoma, a couple of squamous cell and 1 small cell patients. Patients were aged roughly 31 to 76, about 10 men and roughly 5 women, stage I to III. Samples averaged around 4.2 million productive TCRbeta reads each.

The library came from three nested PCR rounds adapted from ARM-PCR protocols. TCRdb called the multiplex PCR reads again in MiXCR, with one record for every CDR3 protein. The repertoire includes about 86,000 distinct CDR3 sequences, around 82% of them detected once, and 21% sits in the top ten. The template was RNA from unsorted bulk tissue. The normal lung tissue was taken more than 3 cm from the tumor edge. As regards this clonotype: What it recognizes is unknown.

Overall study findings and caveats: Normal lung showed higher cumulative top 100 clone frequency than tumor.

The germline V gene has CDR1 SGHDT and CDR2 YYEEEE. CDR3 length: 17 residues. Sequencing was done on a sample of distant non-tumor lung tissue. The receptor comes from a woman aged 45-60 years with non-small cell lung cancer. The chain is built from TRBV5-6 and TRBJ2-3; 12 bases line up with TRBD2. The CDR3 sequence is CASGSYHTSGRSDTQYF. CDR3 bases: TGTGCTAGCGGCTCCTACCATACTAGCGGGAGGTCAGATACGCAGTATTTT.